Sequencing of this TCR beta chain was carried out in a study of Ad26.COV2.S vaccination and SARS-CoV-2 variants. Germline-derived CDR1 and CDR2 are SGHTA and FQGTGA. V was clipped by 4 bases and J by 6 bases, with 5 bases between them. CDR3 length equals 11 residues. Treatment specified: some 20 received Ad26.COV2.S at low or high dose, single or two shots; 5 received placebo; per-sample allocation not given. Material that was analyzed had been drawn on day 63 after the first vaccine or placebo injection. Profiling relied on immunoSEQ multiplex PCR, and the TCRdb table lists in-frame clones only, not all of them. The profile shows hundreds of thousands of clones, 85% to 90% of them singletons.

The sequenced sample was peripheral blood, obtained in a trial of Ad26.COV2.S vaccine versus placebo. The receptor was derived from a person aged 18 to 65 who received the Ad26.COV2.S COVID-19 vaccine or a placebo. The rearrangement joins TRBV7-3 to TRBJ2-3; D possibly uses TRBD1 or TRBD2 (5 bases each). DNA for the CDR3: TGTGCCAGCAGCTGGGGGGATACGCAGTATTTT. Protein: CASSWGDTQYF.